The rows below give T cell receptor beta chains drawn from one sample of a study of shared clonotypes between healthy human individuals. The protocol was immunoSEQ multiplex PCR, while the TCRdb copy is restricted to in-frame clones and leaves out a portion. Of hundreds of thousands of clones listed, 70% to 80% are singletons. The specimen sequenced was PBMCs. The receptors stem from a woman between 35 and 50 years old in good health. Some clones in this sample may be carry-over from other donors' samples. CDR3s include the opening cysteine and the closing phenylalanine or tryptophan. D genes are given only for firm matches. Part of the rows lack a size; the others show once, few, many or a class for expanded clones.

d_gene: NA; j_gene: TRBJ1-2; abundance: few; v_gene: TRBV28; CDR3nt: TGTGCCAGCAGGGGTGGGGAGGGCAGTAGGAAGTATGGCTACACCTTC; CDR3aa: CASRGGEGSRKYGYTF
d_gene: NA; j_gene: TRBJ2-3; abundance: NA; v_gene: TRBV7-9; CDR3nt: TGTGCCAGTAGAACTATAGCAGATACGCAGTATTTT; CDR3aa: CASRTIADTQYF
d_gene: NA; j_gene: TRBJ2-2; abundance: NA; v_gene: TRBV6-5; CDR3nt: TGTGCCAGCATAAAGGCCGGGGAGCTGTTTTTT; CDR3aa: CASIKAGELFF
d_gene: TRBD1; j_gene: TRBJ1-3; abundance: few; v_gene: TRBV2; CDR3nt: TGTGCCAGCAGAGTGGACAGGGGAGCTGGAAACACCATATATTTT; CDR3aa: CASRVDRGAGNTIYF
d_gene: NA; j_gene: TRBJ2-1; abundance: NA; v_gene: TRBV27; CDR3nt: TGTGCCAGCATCCTAGGAGGTGAGCAGTTCTTC; CDR3aa: CASILGGEQFF
d_gene: TRBD1; j_gene: TRBJ2-1; abundance: NA; v_gene: TRBV11-1; CDR3nt: TGTGCCAGCAGCTTTTGGGGACAGAGCTACAATGAGCAGTTCTTC; CDR3aa: CASSFWGQSYNEQFF
d_gene: NA; j_gene: TRBJ2-1; abundance: NA; v_gene: TRBV6-1; CDR3nt: TGTGCCAGCAGTAACGTGGGACTCGACAATGAGCAGTTCTTC; CDR3aa: CASSNVGLDNEQFF
d_gene: NA; j_gene: TRBJ2-7; abundance: NA; v_gene: TRBV21-1; CDR3nt: TGTGCCAGCAGCAAACGGGGTCTAGCGGGACCACACGAGCAGTACTTC; CDR3aa: CASSKRGLAGPHEQYF
d_gene: NA; j_gene: TRBJ2-2; abundance: NA; v_gene: TRBV7-2; CDR3nt: TGTGCCAGCAGCCTTCAGACAGCCGCGAACACCGGGGAGCTGTTTTTT; CDR3aa: CASSLQTAANTGELFF
d_gene: TRBD2; j_gene: TRBJ2-1; abundance: NA; v_gene: TRBV28; CDR3nt: TGTGCCAGCAGTTTTCTCCTAGCGGGAGTCTTAATCTCCTACAATGAGCAGTTCTTC; CDR3aa: CASSFLLAGVLISYNEQFF
d_gene: NA; j_gene: TRBJ2-5; abundance: NA; v_gene: TRBV27; CDR3nt: TGTGCCAGCGGCCCGCTCCAAGAGACCCAGTACTTC; CDR3aa: CASGPLQETQYF
d_gene: TRBD2; j_gene: TRBJ2-3; abundance: NA; v_gene: TRBV5-1; CDR3nt: TGCGCCAGCAGCTTGGTGGGGAGGGTGACAGATACGCAGTATTTT; CDR3aa: CASSLVGRVTDTQYF
d_gene: TRBD1; j_gene: TRBJ2-6; abundance: NA; v_gene: TRBV2; CDR3nt: TGTGCCAGCGCCCAGGGGGCCTCTGGGGCCAACGTCCTGACTTTC; CDR3aa: CASAQGASGANVLTF
d_gene: TRBD2; j_gene: TRBJ2-1; abundance: NA; v_gene: TRBV5-4; CDR3nt: TGTGCCAGCAGCGAAACTAGCGGGGGCCGGGATGAGCAGTTCTTC; CDR3aa: CASSETSGGRDEQFF
d_gene: TRBD2; j_gene: TRBJ2-7; abundance: once; v_gene: TRBV11-2; CDR3nt: TGTGCCAGCAGCTTAGTTTCGGGACTAGCTTACTCTGAGCAGTACTTC; CDR3aa: CASSLVSGLAYSEQYF
d_gene: TRBD1; j_gene: TRBJ2-5; abundance: NA; v_gene: TRBV6-5; CDR3nt: TGTGCCAGCAGTTACTCTTGGGGACAGCTCCAAGAGACCCAGTACTTC; CDR3aa: CASSYSWGQLQETQYF
d_gene: TRBD2; j_gene: TRBJ2-7; abundance: NA; v_gene: TRBV4-1; CDR3nt: TGCGCCAGCAGCCTGGACTGGCGGGAGTACTACGAGCAGTACTTC; CDR3aa: CASSLDWREYYEQYF
d_gene: NA; j_gene: TRBJ2-2; abundance: NA; v_gene: TRBV6-4; CDR3nt: TGTGCCAGCGCGGCTAGCGATAACGGGGAGCTGTTTTTT; CDR3aa: CASAASDNGELFF
d_gene: NA; j_gene: TRBJ1-2; abundance: NA; v_gene: TRBV30; CDR3nt: TGTGCCTGGAGTCCGCCCGACGGGGGGGAATATGGCTACACCTTC; CDR3aa: CAWSPPDGGEYGYTF
d_gene: TRBD1; j_gene: TRBJ2-7; abundance: few; v_gene: TRBV5-1; CDR3nt: TGCGCCAGCAGCCCCCGACAGGGCCATTCCTACGAGCAGTACTTC; CDR3aa: CASSPRQGHSYEQYF
d_gene: NA; j_gene: TRBJ1-2; abundance: few; v_gene: TRBV7-9; CDR3nt: TGTGCCAGCAGCTTAGAAGCAGCTAACTATGGCTACACCTTC; CDR3aa: CASSLEAANYGYTF
d_gene: NA; j_gene: TRBJ1-1; abundance: NA; v_gene: TRBV5-4; CDR3nt: TGTGCCAGCAGCTTTGCTACGCTCCCGGAAGCTTTCTTT; CDR3aa: CASSFATLPEAFF
d_gene: NA; j_gene: TRBJ2-7; abundance: NA; v_gene: TRBV6-1; CDR3nt: TGTGCCAGCAAGGCTCATCAACGCTACGAGCAGTACTTC; CDR3aa: CASKAHQRYEQYF
d_gene: TRBD1; j_gene: TRBJ1-4; abundance: few; v_gene: TRBV4-2; CDR3nt: TGTGCCAGCAGCCGAGACGGGACAGGGCATGAAAAACTGTTTTTT; CDR3aa: CASSRDGTGHEKLFF
d_gene: TRBD1; j_gene: TRBJ1-6; abundance: once; v_gene: TRBV30; CDR3nt: TGTGCCTGGAGTGGGTTGGACAGGGTTCGGGATAATTCACCCCTCCACTTT; CDR3aa: CAWSGLDRVRDNSPLHF
d_gene: TRBD2; j_gene: TRBJ2-7; abundance: NA; v_gene: TRBV7-6; CDR3nt: TGTGCCAGCAGCTCCCGGACTAGCGGGATCACCGAGCAGTACTTC; CDR3aa: CASSSRTSGITEQYF
d_gene: NA; j_gene: TRBJ2-5; abundance: once; v_gene: TRBV18; CDR3nt: TGTGCCAGCTCACCACGGGCGGTGGAGACCCAGTACTTC; CDR3aa: CASSPRAVETQYF